This is a list of T cell receptor beta chains from one sample in a study of blood T cell repertoires in COVID-19. Sequenced by immunoSEQ multiplex PCR; TCRdb stores in-frame clones only, minus some. The sample lists 150,000 to 200,000 clones; about 91% were seen once. The sequencing input was peripheral blood. All receptors derive from a woman aged 50 to 60 with acute or convalescent COVID-19. Both conserved end residues are part of each CDR3. The order of the fields is V gene, J gene, CDR3 protein.

TRBV6-5	TRBJ1-6	CASSYGQGFPSPLHF
TRBV19	TRBJ1-6	CASSITGANSPLHF
TRBV12-3/TRBV12-4	TRBJ1-1	CASSSGPGTEAFF
TRBV19	TRBJ2-1	CASSIAPGLGLDYNEQFF
TRBV20-1	TRBJ2-7	CIGQGCEQYF
TRBV24-1	TRBJ2-2	CATSDSGRANTGELFF
TRBV18	TRBJ2-7	CASSRRKRFYEQYF
TRBV27	TRBJ1-4	CASSPGSYNEKLFF
TRBV6-5	TRBJ2-7	CASSYRQAYEQYF
TRBV7-8	TRBJ2-1	CASSPRAGGYNEQFF
TRBV11-2	TRBJ2-7	CASSPSRGLAESSYEQYF
TRBV19	TRBJ1-1	CASSMIGGRYTEAFF
TRBV5-1	TRBJ2-5	CASSLASSGGLLARETQYF
TRBV29-1	TRBJ1-2	CSVQDTDGYTF
TRBV6-2/TRBV6-3	TRBJ2-1	CASSSLLAGAGNEQFF
TRBV3-1/TRBV3-2	TRBJ2-5	CASSQAGVKETQYF